Below, one TCR beta chain is given with its context. This specimen comes from a study of blood T cell repertoires in COVID-19. Study summary: The cDNA or gDNA used as material had been derived from T cells, B-cell-depleted T cells, or PBMCs.

The CDR3 is 15 amino acids. Germline trimming cut 4 bases from V and 4 bases from J; bases unmatched to any gene: 7. Germline V gene data show CDR1 as LGHDT and CDR2 as YNNKEL (reference sequence). In the authors' workflow: Reference gene primer amplification in the assay estimated nucleated cell counts. TCRdb's copy holds only in-frame clones and misses some; the assay was immunoSEQ multiplex PCR. The V and J calls and clone size come from that table; D and trimming were worked out from the DNA. The repertoire consists of 30,000 to 35,000 clones, with over 70% occurring once and the leading ten covering 11% to 15%.

The sequencing input was peripheral blood. The receptor comes from a man between 60 and 70 years old with active COVID-19. The gene calls are TRBV3-1 (or the pseudogene TRBV3-2) and TRBJ1-1; 9 bases agree with TRBD1. The CDR3 nucleotides are TGTGCCAGCAGCCCCCCACAGGGGGCAGGCACTGAAGCTTTCTTT. Translated, it gives CASSPPQGAGTEAFF.